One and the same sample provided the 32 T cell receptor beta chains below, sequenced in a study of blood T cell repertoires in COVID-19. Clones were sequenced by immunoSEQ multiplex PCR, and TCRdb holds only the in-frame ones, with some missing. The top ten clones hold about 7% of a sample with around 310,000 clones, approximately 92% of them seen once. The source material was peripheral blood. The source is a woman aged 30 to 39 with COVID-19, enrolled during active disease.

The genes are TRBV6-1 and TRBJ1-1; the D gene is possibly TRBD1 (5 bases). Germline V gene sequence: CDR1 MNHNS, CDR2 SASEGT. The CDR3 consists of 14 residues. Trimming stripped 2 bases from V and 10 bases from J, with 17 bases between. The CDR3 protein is CASSEFPWGLGAFF. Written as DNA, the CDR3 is TGTGCCAGCAGTGAATTCCCTTGGGGCCTGGGAGCTTTCTTT.

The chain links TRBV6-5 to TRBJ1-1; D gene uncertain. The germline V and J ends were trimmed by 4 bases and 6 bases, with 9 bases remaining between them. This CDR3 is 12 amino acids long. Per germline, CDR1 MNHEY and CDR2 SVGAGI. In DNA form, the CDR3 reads TGTGCCAGCAGTTCCCCGAGGTCTGAAGCTTTCTTT. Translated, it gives CASSSPRSEAFF.

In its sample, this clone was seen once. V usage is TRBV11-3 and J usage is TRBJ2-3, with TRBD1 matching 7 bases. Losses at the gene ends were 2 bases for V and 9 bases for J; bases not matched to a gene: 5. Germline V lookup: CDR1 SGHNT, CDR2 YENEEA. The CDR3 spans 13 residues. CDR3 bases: TGTGCCAGCAGCTTAAAGGGGGCCTTGACGCAGTATTTT. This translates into CASSLKGALTQYF.

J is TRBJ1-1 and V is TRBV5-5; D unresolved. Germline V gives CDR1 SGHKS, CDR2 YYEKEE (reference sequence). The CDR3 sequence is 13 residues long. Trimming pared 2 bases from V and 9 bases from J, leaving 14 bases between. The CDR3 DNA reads TGTGCCAGCAGCTTCGACTGGCGAACGAAAGCTTTCTTT. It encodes CASSFDWRTKAFF. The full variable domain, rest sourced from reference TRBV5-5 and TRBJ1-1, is DAGVTQSPTHLIKTRGQQVTLRCSPISGHKSVSWYQQVLGQGPQFIFQYYEKEERGRGNFPDRFSARQFPNYSSELNVNALLLGDSALYLCASSFDWRTKAFFGQGTRLTVV.

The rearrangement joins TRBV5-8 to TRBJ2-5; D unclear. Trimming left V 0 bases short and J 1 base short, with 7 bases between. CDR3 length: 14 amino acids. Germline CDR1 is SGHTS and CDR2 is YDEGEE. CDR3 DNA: TGTGCCAGCAGCTTGGCCGGTGGCCAAGAGACCCAGTACTTC. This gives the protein CASSLAGGQETQYF.

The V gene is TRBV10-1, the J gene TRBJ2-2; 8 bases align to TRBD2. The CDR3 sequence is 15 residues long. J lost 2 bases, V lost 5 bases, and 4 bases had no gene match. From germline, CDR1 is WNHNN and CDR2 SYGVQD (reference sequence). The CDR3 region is CASSNSGVNTGELFF. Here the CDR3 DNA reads TGCGCCAGCAGTAATAGCGGGGTAAACACCGGGGAGCTGTTTTTT.

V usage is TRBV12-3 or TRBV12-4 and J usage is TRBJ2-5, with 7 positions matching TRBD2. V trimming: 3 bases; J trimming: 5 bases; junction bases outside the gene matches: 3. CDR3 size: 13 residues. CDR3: CASSFTGGETQYF. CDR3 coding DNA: TGTGCCAGCAGTTTTACGGGAGGCGAGACCCAGTACTTC.

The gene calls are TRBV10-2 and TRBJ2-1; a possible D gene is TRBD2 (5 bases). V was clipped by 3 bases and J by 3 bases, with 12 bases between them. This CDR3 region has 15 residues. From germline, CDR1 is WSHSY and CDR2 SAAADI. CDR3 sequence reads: CASSDVGEGYNEQFF. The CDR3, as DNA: TGCGCCAGCAGTGATGTGGGAGAGGGCTACAATGAGCAGTTCTTC.

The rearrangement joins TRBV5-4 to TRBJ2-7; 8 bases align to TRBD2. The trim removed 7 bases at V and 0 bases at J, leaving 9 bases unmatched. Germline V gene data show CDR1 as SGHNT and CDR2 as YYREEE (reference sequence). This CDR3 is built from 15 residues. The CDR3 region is CASRSAGESSYEQYF. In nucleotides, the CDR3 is TGTGCCAGCCGATCAGCGGGAGAGAGCTCCTACGAGCAGTACTTC.

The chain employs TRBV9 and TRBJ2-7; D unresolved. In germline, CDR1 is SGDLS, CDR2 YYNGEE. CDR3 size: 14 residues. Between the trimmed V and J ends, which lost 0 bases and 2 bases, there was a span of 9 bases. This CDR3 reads CASSVGSTPYEQYF. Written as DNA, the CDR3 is TGTGCCAGCAGCGTAGGTTCAACTCCCTACGAGCAGTACTTC.

The CDR3 loop reads CASSPGTGFDEQFF. The CDR3 bases are TGTGCCAGCTCACCGGGGACAGGGTTCGATGAGCAGTTCTTC. This rearrangement joins TRBV18 to TRBJ2-1; 9 bases map to TRBD1. The germline CDR1 and CDR2 sequences are KGHSH and LQKENI. V was pared by 3 bases and J by 8 bases, with 5 bases of the junction left unmatched. This CDR3 is 14 amino acids long.

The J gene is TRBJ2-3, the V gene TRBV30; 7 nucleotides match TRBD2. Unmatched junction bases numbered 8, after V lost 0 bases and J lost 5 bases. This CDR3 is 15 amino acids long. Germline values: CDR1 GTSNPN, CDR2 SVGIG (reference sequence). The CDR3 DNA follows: TGTGCCTGGAGTGTCGGTGGCGGGAGAGTAGATACGCAGTATTTT. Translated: CAWSVGGGRVDTQYF. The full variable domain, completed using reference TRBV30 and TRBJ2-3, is SQTIHQWPATLVQPVGSPLSLECTVEGTSNPNLYWYRQAAGRGLQLLFYSVGIGQISSEVPQNLSASRPQDRQFILSSKKLLLSDSGFYLCAWSVGGGRVDTQYFGPGTRLTVL.

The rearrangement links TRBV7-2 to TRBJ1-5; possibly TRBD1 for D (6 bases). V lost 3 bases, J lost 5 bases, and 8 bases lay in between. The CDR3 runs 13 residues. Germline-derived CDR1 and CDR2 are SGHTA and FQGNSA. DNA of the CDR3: TGTGCCAGCAGCTTCAAGGGGGATCAGCCCCAGCATTTT. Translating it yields CASSFKGDQPQHF.

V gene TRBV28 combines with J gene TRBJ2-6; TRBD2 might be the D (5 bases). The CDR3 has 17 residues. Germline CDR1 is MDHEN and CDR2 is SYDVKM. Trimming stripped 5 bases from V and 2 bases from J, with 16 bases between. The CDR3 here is CASSGGPSSTGANVLTF. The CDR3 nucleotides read TGTGCCAGCAGTGGCGGGCCGTCCTCCACTGGGGCCAACGTCCTGACTTTC. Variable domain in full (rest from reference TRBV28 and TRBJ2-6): DVKVTQSSRYLVKRTGEKVFLECVQDMDHENMFWYRQDPGLGLRLIYFSYDVKMKEKGDIPEGYSVSREKKERFSLILESASTNQTSMYLCASSGGPSSTGANVLTFGAGSRLTVL.

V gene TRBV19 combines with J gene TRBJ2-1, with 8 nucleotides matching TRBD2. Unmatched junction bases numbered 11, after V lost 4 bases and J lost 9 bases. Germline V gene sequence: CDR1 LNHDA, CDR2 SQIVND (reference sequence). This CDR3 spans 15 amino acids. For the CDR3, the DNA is TGTGCCAGTAGTACCCCGACTAGCGCCCGTACTGAGCAGTTCTTC. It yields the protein CASSTPTSARTEQFF.

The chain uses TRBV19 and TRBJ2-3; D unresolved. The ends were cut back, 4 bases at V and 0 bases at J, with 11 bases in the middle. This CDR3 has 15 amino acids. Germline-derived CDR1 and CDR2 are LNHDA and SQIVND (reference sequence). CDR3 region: CASSKTGSSTDTQYF. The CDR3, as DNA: TGTGCCAGTAGTAAGACGGGTTCTAGCACAGATACGCAGTATTTT.

The CDR3 spells CASSPDSDEQFF. DNA for the CDR3: TGTGCCAGCTCACCAGATAGCGATGAGCAGTTCTTC. The rearrangement joins TRBV18 to TRBJ2-1; a possible D gene is TRBD2 (5 bases). V was trimmed by 2 bases and J by 8 bases, leaving 7 bases between them. The germline gives CDR1 KGHSH, CDR2 LQKENI. The length of the CDR3 is 12 residues.

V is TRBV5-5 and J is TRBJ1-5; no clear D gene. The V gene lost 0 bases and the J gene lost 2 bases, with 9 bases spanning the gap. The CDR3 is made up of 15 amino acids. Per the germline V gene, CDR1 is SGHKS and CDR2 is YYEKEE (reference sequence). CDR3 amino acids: CASSLGQEGNQPQHF. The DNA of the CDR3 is TGTGCCAGCAGCTTGGGGCAGGAAGGCAATCAGCCCCAGCATTTT.

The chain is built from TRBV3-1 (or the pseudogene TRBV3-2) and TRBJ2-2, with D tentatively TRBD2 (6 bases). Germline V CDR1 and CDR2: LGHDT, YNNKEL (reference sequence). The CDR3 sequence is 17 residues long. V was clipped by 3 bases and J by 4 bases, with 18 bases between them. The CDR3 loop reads CASSHSLFRGGTGELFF. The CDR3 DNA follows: TGTGCCAGCAGCCATAGTCTTTTTCGGGGAGGCACCGGGGAGCTGTTTTTT.

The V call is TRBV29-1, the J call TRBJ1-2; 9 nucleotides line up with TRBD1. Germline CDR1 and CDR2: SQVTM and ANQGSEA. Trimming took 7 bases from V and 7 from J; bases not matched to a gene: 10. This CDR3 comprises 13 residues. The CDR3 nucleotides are TGCAGCGCAAGACAGGGGGAGGTTGTTGGCTACACCTTC. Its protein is CSARQGEVVGYTF.

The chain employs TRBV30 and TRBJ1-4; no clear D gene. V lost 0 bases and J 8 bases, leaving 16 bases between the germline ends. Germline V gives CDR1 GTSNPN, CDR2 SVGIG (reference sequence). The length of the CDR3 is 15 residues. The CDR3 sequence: CAWSVRRRENEKLFF. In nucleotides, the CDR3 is TGTGCCTGGAGTGTGCGACGGAGAGAGAACGAAAAACTGTTTTTT. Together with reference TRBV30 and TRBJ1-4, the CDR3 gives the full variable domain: SQTIHQWPATLVQPVGSPLSLECTVEGTSNPNLYWYRQAAGRGLQLLFYSVGIGQISSEVPQNLSASRPQDRQFILSSKKLLLSDSGFYLCAWSVRRRENEKLFFGSGTQLSVL.

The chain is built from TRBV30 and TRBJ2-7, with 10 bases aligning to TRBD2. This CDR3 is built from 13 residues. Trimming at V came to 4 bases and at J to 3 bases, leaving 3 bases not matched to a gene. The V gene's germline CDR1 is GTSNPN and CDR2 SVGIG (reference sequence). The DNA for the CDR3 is TGTGCCTGGACTAGCGGGAGAGGCTACGAGCAGTACTTC. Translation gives CAWTSGRGYEQYF.

The CDR3 sequence is CASSLVMWTGPYEQYF. The CDR3 DNA reads TGTGCCAGCAGCTTGGTGATGTGGACAGGCCCCTACGAGCAGTACTTC. The chain recombines TRBV5-8 with TRBJ2-7; 7 bases fit TRBD1. CDR3 length equals 16 residues. J was trimmed by 2 bases and V by 0 bases; bases with no gene match: 8. The germline V gene encodes CDR1 SGHTS and CDR2 YDEGEE.

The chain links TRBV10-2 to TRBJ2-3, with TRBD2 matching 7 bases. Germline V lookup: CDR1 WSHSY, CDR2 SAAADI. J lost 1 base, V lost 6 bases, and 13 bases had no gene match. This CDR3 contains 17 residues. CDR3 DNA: TGCGCCAGCAGCCCCGGTTGGGCTAGCGGTGGCACAGATACGCAGTATTTT. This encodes CASSPGWASGGTDTQYF.

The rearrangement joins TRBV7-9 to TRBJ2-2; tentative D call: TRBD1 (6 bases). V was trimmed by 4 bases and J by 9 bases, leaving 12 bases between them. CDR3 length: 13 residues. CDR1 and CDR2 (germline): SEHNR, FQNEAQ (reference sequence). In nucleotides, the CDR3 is TGTGCCAGCAGCTACACAGGGAGTCGGGAGCTGTTTTTT. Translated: CASSYTGSRELFF.

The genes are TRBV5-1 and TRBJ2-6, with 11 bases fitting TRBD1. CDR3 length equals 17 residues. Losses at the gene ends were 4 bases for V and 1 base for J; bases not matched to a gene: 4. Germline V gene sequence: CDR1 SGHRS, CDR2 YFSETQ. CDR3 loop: CASSPGTGGSGANVLTF. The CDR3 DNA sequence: TGCGCCAGCAGCCCGGGGACAGGGGGGTCTGGGGCCAACGTCCTGACTTTC.

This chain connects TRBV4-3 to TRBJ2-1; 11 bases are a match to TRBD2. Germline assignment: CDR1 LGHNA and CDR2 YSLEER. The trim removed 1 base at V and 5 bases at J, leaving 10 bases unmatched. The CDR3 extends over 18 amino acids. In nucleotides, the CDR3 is TGCGCCAGCAGCCAAGGCCCTCCGGGACTAGCGGCACACAATGAGCAGTTCTTC. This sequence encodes CASSQGPPGLAAHNEQFF.

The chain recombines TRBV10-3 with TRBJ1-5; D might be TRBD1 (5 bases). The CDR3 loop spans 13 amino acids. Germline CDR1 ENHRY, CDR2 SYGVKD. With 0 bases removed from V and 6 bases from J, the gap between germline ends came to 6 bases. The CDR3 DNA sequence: TGTGCCATCAGTGAGTCAGACAGTCAGCCCCAGCATTTT. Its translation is CAISESDSQPQHF.

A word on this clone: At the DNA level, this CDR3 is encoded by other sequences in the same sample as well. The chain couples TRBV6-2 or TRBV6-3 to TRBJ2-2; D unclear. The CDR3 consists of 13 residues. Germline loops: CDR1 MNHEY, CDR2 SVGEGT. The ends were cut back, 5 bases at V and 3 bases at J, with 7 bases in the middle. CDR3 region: CASSPVDTGELFF. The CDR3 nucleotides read TGTGCCAGCAGTCCGGTAGACACCGGGGAGCTGTTTTTT.

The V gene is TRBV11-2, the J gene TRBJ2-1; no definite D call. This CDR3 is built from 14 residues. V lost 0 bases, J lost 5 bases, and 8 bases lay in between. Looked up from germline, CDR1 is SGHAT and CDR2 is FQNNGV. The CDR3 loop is CASSLENSNNEQFF. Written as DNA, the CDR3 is TGTGCCAGCAGCTTAGAAAACTCGAACAATGAGCAGTTCTTC.

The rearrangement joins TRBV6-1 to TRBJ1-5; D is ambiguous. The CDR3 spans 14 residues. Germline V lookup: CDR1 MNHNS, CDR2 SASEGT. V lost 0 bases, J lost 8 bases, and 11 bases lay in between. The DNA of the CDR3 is TGTGCCAGCAGTGAAGCCCCGGGTCCGGAGCCCCAGCATTTT. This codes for CASSEAPGPEPQHF.

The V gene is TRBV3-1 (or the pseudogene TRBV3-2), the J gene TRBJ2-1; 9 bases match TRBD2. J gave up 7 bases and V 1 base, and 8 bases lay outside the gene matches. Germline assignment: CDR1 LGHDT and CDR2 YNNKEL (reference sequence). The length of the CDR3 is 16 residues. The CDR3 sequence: CASSQARASGKNEQFF. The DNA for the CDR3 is TGTGCCAGCAGCCAAGCGCGAGCTAGCGGGAAAAATGAGCAGTTCTTC.